Listed here are 30 T cell receptor beta chains from one sample, sequenced in a study of blood T cell repertoires in COVID-19. The data were produced by immunoSEQ multiplex PCR, yet TCRdb's version contains in-frame clones alone and is incomplete. The table lists 27,000 or so clones, 88% of them singletons. The sequencing input was peripheral blood. The receptor source for this set is a woman between 45 and 60 years old with active COVID-19.

This chain connects TRBV2 to TRBJ2-1, with TRBD2 identical over 8 bases. The germline V gene has CDR1 SNHLY and CDR2 FYNNEI. With V trimmed by 6 bases and J by 4 bases, 8 bases remained unmatched. CDR3 size: 15 residues. CDR3 coding DNA: TGTGCCAGCAGCCCCAGCGGGAGAAGGTACAATGAGCAGTTCTTC. It translates to CASSPSGRRYNEQFF. The complete variable domain, with remaining parts taken from reference TRBV2 and TRBJ2-1, reads EPEVTQTPSHQVTQMGQEVILRCVPISNHLYFYWYRQILGQKVEFLVSFYNNEISEKSEIFDDQFSVERPDGSNFTLKIRSTKLEDSAMYFCASSPSGRRYNEQFFGPGTRLTVL.

This sequence joins TRBV18 and TRBJ2-7, with a weak D call TRBD1 (5 bases). The germline CDR1 and CDR2 sequences are KGHSH and LQKENI. CDR3 length: 14 amino acids. Trimming removed 3 bases from V and 2 bases from J, with 11 bases in between. The CDR3 nucleotides read TGTGCCAGCTCACCTGTCCAGGGTCCCTACGAGCAGTACTTC. Its protein is CASSPVQGPYEQYF.

The chain links TRBV18 to TRBJ2-7; unclear D gene. With 3 bases removed from V and 2 bases from J, the gap between germline ends came to 2 bases. This CDR3 spans 11 amino acids. CDR1 is KGHSH, CDR2 LQKENI, per germline. The CDR3 protein is CASSPAYEQYF. The CDR3, as DNA: TGTGCCAGCTCACCCGCCTACGAGCAGTACTTC.

The genes are TRBV7-9 and TRBJ2-7; D may be TRBD1 (7 bases). The V end was cut by 4 bases, the J end by 2 bases, with 12 bases between. CDR1 is SEHNR and CDR2 is FQNEAQ in the germline V gene (reference sequence). The CDR3 runs to 14 residues. For the CDR3, the DNA is TGTGCCAGCAGCTCGGGGGACAGAGCCTACGAGCAGTACTTC. This encodes CASSSGDRAYEQYF.

This clone has just a few counts. The J gene is TRBJ2-2, the V gene TRBV11-2; 8 bases match TRBD2. The germline gives CDR1 SGHAT, CDR2 FQNNGV. The CDR3 covers 15 residues. After removal of 4 bases from V and 6 bases from J, the junction contained 7 bases not matched to a gene. CDR3 in DNA: TGTGCCAGCAGCTCGAGCGGGAGCCAACCCGGGGAGCTGTTTTTT. Translated, it gives CASSSSGSQPGELFF.

This clone was counted once. V gene TRBV10-2 combines with J gene TRBJ2-7; no definite D call. V was cut by 6 bases and J by 0 bases, with 18 bases left in between. Germline V gene sequence: CDR1 WSHSY, CDR2 SAAADI. This CDR3 region has 16 residues. The CDR3 nucleotides read TGCGCCAGCAGCTCTGGCCCCTTAATAAGCTCCTACGAGCAGTACTTC. This codes for CASSSGPLISSYEQYF.

This clone was seen once. CDR3: CARNLDRATGETQYF. CDR3 DNA: TGTGCCAGAAATTTAGACAGGGCGACCGGGGAGACCCAGTACTTC. This sequence joins TRBV19 and TRBJ2-5, with 7 positions matching TRBD1. V dropped 9 bases and J dropped 5; count of bases not matched to a gene: 15. The CDR3 runs 15 residues. Germline V gene data show CDR1 as LNHDA and CDR2 as SQIVND (reference sequence).

V is TRBV27 and J is TRBJ1-5; perhaps TRBD1 as D (6 bases). V was clipped by 5 bases and J by 1 base, with 12 bases between them. This CDR3 has 15 residues. Per germline, CDR1 MNHEY and CDR2 SMNVEV (reference sequence). The CDR3 region has the DNA TGTGCCAGCAGTCTCACAGGGAACAGCAATCAGCCCCAGCATTTT. Translating gives CASSLTGNSNQPQHF.

The chain couples TRBV15 to TRBJ2-2, with 8 positions matching TRBD1. Per germline, CDR1 LNHNV and CDR2 YYDKDF (reference sequence). The CDR3 contains 16 residues. The V and J ends lost 3 bases and 0 bases, in that order; junction bases with no gene match: 3. The CDR3 DNA sequence: TGTGCCACCAGCAGGGTACAGGGGGCGAACACCGGGGAGCTGTTTTTT. The encoded protein is CATSRVQGANTGELFF.

The chain links TRBV25-1 to TRBJ2-2, with 7 bases lining up with TRBD1. V gave up 1 base and J gave up 6 bases; unmatched junction bases: 2. CDR3 length: 14 residues. Germline V lookup: CDR1 MGHDK, CDR2 SYGVNS. The CDR3 coding sequence is TGTGCCAGCAGTGAATTTGGACAGGCCGGGGAGCTGTTTTTT. Translation: CASSEFGQAGELFF. Supplemented by reference TRBV25-1 and TRBJ2-2, the full variable domain reads EADIYQTPRYLVIGTGKKITLECSQTMGHDKMYWYQQDPGMELHLIHYSYGVNSTEKGDLSSESTVSRIRTEHFPLTLESARPSHTSQYLCASSEFGQAGELFFGEGSRLTVL.

This clone was seen a handful of times. This chain joins TRBV10-3 and TRBJ2-7; 9 positions match TRBD2. This CDR3 is 15 amino acids long. V shed 1 base and J 5 bases; nucleotides not matched to a gene: 6. CDR1 and CDR2 from the germline V gene are ENHRY and SYGVKD. The CDR3 region has the DNA TGTGCCATCAGTGAGTATAGCGGGGGTTTGGACGAGCAGTACTTC. Its protein product is CAISEYSGGLDEQYF.

The rearrangement joins TRBV10-1 to TRBJ2-1; weak D call: TRBD1 (6 bases). The germline V gene has CDR1 WNHNN and CDR2 SYGVQD (reference sequence). This CDR3 spans 14 amino acids. The V end was cut by 3 bases, the J end by 4 bases, with 10 bases between. CDR3 loop: CASSDRGAYNEQFF. CDR3 sequence (DNA): TGCGCCAGCAGTGACAGGGGCGCTTACAATGAGCAGTTCTTC.

This chain uses TRBV11-2 with TRBJ2-5; D may be TRBD2 (5 bases). From germline, CDR1 is SGHAT and CDR2 FQNNGV. The ends were cut back, 5 bases at V and 2 bases at J, with 15 bases in the middle. The CDR3 extends over 15 amino acids. The CDR3 is CASSDQGLVQETQYF. The DNA of the CDR3 is TGTGCCAGCAGCGACCAAGGACTGGTTCAAGAGACCCAGTACTTC.

This clone was seen more than once but under ten times. CDR3 residues: CASSPHGEIPSGNTIYF. CDR3 nucleotide sequence: TGTGCCAGCAGCCCACACGGAGAAATCCCCTCTGGAAACACCATATATTTT. This sequence joins TRBV7-9 and TRBJ1-3; D remains unclear. Germline assignment: CDR1 SEHNR and CDR2 FQNEAQ (reference sequence). The CDR3 has 17 amino acids. The V end was cut by 5 bases, the J end by 0 bases, with 17 bases between.

The chain uses TRBV5-4 and TRBJ2-1; the D is unclear. This CDR3 is built from 16 residues. Germline lookup yields CDR1 SGHNT and CDR2 YYREEE (reference sequence). V lost 1 base and J 0 bases, leaving 11 bases between the germline ends. CDR3 DNA sequence: TGTGCCAGCAGCTTGAACCAAAGGAGCTCCTACAATGAGCAGTTCTTC. Protein sequence: CASSLNQRSSYNEQFF. The complete variable domain, with remaining parts taken from reference TRBV5-4 and TRBJ2-1, reads ETGVTQSPTHLIKTRGQQVTLRCSSQSGHNTVSWYQQALGQGPQFIFQYYREEENGRGNFPPRFSGLQFPNYSSELNVNALELDDSALYLCASSLNQRSSYNEQFFGPGTRLTVL.

The rearrangement uses TRBV9 and TRBJ2-2, with TRBD2 matching over 7 bases. Germline CDR1 is SGDLS and CDR2 is YYNGEE. CDR3 length: 16 amino acids. The trim removed 3 bases at V and 5 bases at J, leaving 10 bases unmatched. The CDR3 DNA sequence: TGTGCCAGCAGCGGCAGAAGCGGGATTGGGACCGGGGAGCTGTTTTTT. Its protein is CASSGRSGIGTGELFF.

The chain employs TRBV5-1 and TRBJ1-1; no definite D call. The germline V gene encodes CDR1 SGHRS and CDR2 YFSETQ. Trimming took off 1 base at V and 2 bases at J, with 6 bases between the two ends. This CDR3 has 13 amino acids. The CDR3: CASSLTANTEAFF. In DNA form, the CDR3 reads TGCGCCAGCAGCTTGACAGCTAACACTGAAGCTTTCTTT.

This rearrangement joins TRBV7-2 to TRBJ2-1, with a possible D match to TRBD1 (5 bases). Germline CDR1 SGHTA, CDR2 FQGNSA. The CDR3 totals 14 residues. Trimming pared 4 bases from V and 3 bases from J, leaving 10 bases between. CDR3 DNA sequence: TGTGCCAGCAGCTCTACAGGTCACTACAATGAGCAGTTCTTC. Protein product: CASSSTGHYNEQFF.

The V call is TRBV5-1, the J call TRBJ1-1; 9 bases are a match to TRBD1. The CDR3 loop spans 13 amino acids. Germline CDR1 and CDR2: SGHRS and YFSETQ. V shed 3 bases and J 7 bases; nucleotides not matched to a gene: 4. This CDR3 reads CASSYRTGVEAFF. CDR3 nucleotides: TGCGCCAGCAGCTATCGGACAGGGGTTGAAGCTTTCTTT. The complete variable domain, with remaining parts taken from reference TRBV5-1 and TRBJ1-1, reads KAGVTQTPRYLIKTRGQQVTLSCSPISGHRSVSWYQQTPGQGLQFLFEYFSETQRNKGNFPGRFSGRQFSNSRSEMNVSTLELGDSALYLCASSYRTGVEAFFGQGTRLTVV.

This clone is labeled as medium-sized. V is TRBV11-3 and J is TRBJ2-1; D is uncertain. Germline V gene data show CDR1 as SGHNT and CDR2 as YENEEA. The V gene lost 1 base and the J gene lost 5 bases, with 15 bases spanning the gap. This CDR3 comprises 16 residues. The CDR3 is CASSLAPAYPDNEQFF. The CDR3 bases are TGTGCCAGCAGCTTAGCCCCAGCGTACCCCGACAATGAGCAGTTCTTC.

CDR3 sequence: CASRADRLDYGYTF. The CDR3 bases are TGTGCCAGCAGAGCGGACAGGTTGGACTATGGCTACACCTTC. This chain connects TRBV6-5 to TRBJ1-2; 7 bases align to TRBD1. Germline V lookup: CDR1 MNHEY, CDR2 SVGAGI. J was trimmed by 3 bases and V by 6 bases; bases with no gene match: 7. The CDR3 runs 14 residues.

The chain links TRBV4-2 to TRBJ2-3; TRBD2 aligns across 10 bases. The germline gives CDR1 LGHNA, CDR2 YNFKEQ. V dropped 1 base and J dropped 5; count of bases not matched to a gene: 6. The CDR3 spans 16 residues. Here the CDR3 reads CASSQAPSGRIDTQYF. In nucleotides, the CDR3 is TGTGCCAGCAGCCAAGCCCCTAGCGGGAGAATAGATACGCAGTATTTT.

The chain uses TRBV5-5 and TRBJ2-1; D is perhaps TRBD1 (5 bases). Per the germline V gene, CDR1 is SGHKS and CDR2 is YYEKEE (reference sequence). This CDR3 has 15 residues. The V end was cut by 0 bases, the J end by 4 bases, with 11 bases between. CDR3 nucleotide sequence: TGTGCCAGCAGCTTGGAGGGGATAGGGTACAATGAGCAGTTCTTC. Amino acids: CASSLEGIGYNEQFF. The whole variable domain, remainder taken from reference TRBV5-5 and TRBJ2-1, is DAGVTQSPTHLIKTRGQQVTLRCSPISGHKSVSWYQQVLGQGPQFIFQYYEKEERGRGNFPDRFSARQFPNYSSELNVNALLLGDSALYLCASSLEGIGYNEQFFGPGTRLTVL.

This chain uses TRBV3-1 (or the pseudogene TRBV3-2) with TRBJ2-1; D not resolved. V was pared by 1 base and J by 8 bases, with 6 bases between. The CDR3 contains 12 residues. Germline V CDR1 and CDR2: LGHDT, YNNKEL (reference sequence). CDR3: CASSQVPDEQFF. CDR3 DNA sequence: TGTGCCAGCAGCCAAGTCCCGGATGAGCAGTTCTTC.

V and J are TRBV24-1 and TRBJ2-3, with TRBD1 as a possible D gene (5 bases). The length of the CDR3 is 15 residues. From germline, CDR1 is KGHDR and CDR2 SFDVKD. V lost 8 bases, J lost 1 base, and 15 bases lay in between. The CDR3 is CATTRSEGGTDTQYF. The DNA for the CDR3 is TGTGCCACCACCAGATCTGAAGGGGGCACAGATACGCAGTATTTT.

The chain uses TRBV30 and TRBJ2-7; 9 bases are shared with TRBD1. V dropped 3 bases and J dropped 6; count of bases not matched to a gene: 6. Germline loops: CDR1 GTSNPN, CDR2 SVGIG (reference sequence). This CDR3 has 13 amino acids. CDR3 DNA: TGTGCCTGGAGCGGAAGGACAGGGGCCGAGCAGTACTTC. Translating gives CAWSGRTGAEQYF. Full variable domain (remainder filled in from reference TRBV30 and TRBJ2-7): SQTIHQWPATLVQPVGSPLSLECTVEGTSNPNLYWYRQAAGRGLQLLFYSVGIGQISSEVPQNLSASRPQDRQFILSSKKLLLSDSGFYLCAWSGRTGAEQYFGPGTRLTVT.

V is TRBV28 and J is TRBJ1-5, with a weak D call TRBD1 (6 bases). The germline gives CDR1 MDHEN, CDR2 SYDVKM. With 6 bases removed from V and 4 bases from J, the gap between germline ends came to 16 bases. The CDR3 spans 15 residues. The CDR3 loop reads CASRRGGHWNQPQHF. CDR3 in DNA: TGTGCCAGCAGGCGCGGGGGGCATTGGAATCAGCCCCAGCATTTT.

The CDR3 DNA reads as TGTGCCAGCAGCCCAGGGTTGGCCGACACGCAGTATTTT. It yields the protein CASSPGLADTQYF. This chain joins TRBV7-9 and TRBJ2-3; a weak D match, TRBD1 (5 bases). Germline V gene sequence: CDR1 SEHNR, CDR2 FQNEAQ (reference sequence). V was shortened by 5 bases and J by 9 bases, with 15 bases between the two germline ends. The CDR3 spans 13 residues.

The rearrangement links TRBV28 to TRBJ1-5; TRBD1 aligns across 7 bases. Looked up from germline, CDR1 is MDHEN and CDR2 is SYDVKM. The CDR3 sequence is 14 residues long. Losses at the gene ends were 1 base for V and 10 bases for J; bases not matched to a gene: 7. This CDR3 is CASSLYRGVGPQHF. The CDR3 coding sequence is TGTGCCAGCAGTTTATACAGGGGCGTTGGCCCCCAGCATTTT.

The chain recombines TRBV19 with TRBJ1-2, with D unclear. The CDR3 runs 15 residues. The V gene's germline CDR1 is LNHDA and CDR2 SQIVND (reference sequence). Trimming cost V 1 base and J 0 bases, with 9 bases left between them. The DNA for the CDR3 is TGTGCCAGTAGTATAGTCCGAGGGACTAACTATGGCTACACCTTC. This gives the protein CASSIVRGTNYGYTF.